The following is a TCR beta chain sequence with its context. The data were produced by immunoSEQ multiplex PCR, yet TCRdb's version contains in-frame clones alone and is incomplete. The table has over 100,000 clones, 88% seen once; the top ten hold around 6%. The data stem from a study of cytomegalovirus exposure and HLA in healthy donors. Study as a whole: A subsequent analysis stated that the 100 to 150 validation repertoires were run on the same platform as the approximately 700 first-cohort repertoires.

CDR3 size: 14 residues. CDR1 and CDR2 from the germline V gene are SNHLY and FYNNEI. The V end was cut by 5 bases, the J end by 5 bases, with 16 bases between. Donors came from a validation cohort of 90 to 150 subjects, distinct from the first 666-subject cohort. The V call is TRBV2, the J call TRBJ2-7; possible D gene TRBD1, 6 bases. Input material: PBMCs. The TCR comes from a woman aged 18 to 35 in good health and CMV-seropositive. The CDR3 reads CASSPLAGGDEQYF. The CDR3 DNA is TGTGCCAGCAGTCCCCTAGCTGGGGGCGACGAGCAGTACTTC.